This T cell receptor beta chain was profiled in a study of early T cells in non-severe SARS-CoV-2 infection (dated by TCRdb to the early 2020s). For context, the study as a whole: Because TCR sequencing relied on bulk RNA taken from unsorted whole blood, pairing of alpha and beta chains was not possible.

This clonotype has ten or more counts. Its antigen is still unknown. The sample holds no much larger clone one base away, and base qualities are not on file. Study-wide findings and limitations: VDJdb matching was skewed toward anti-spike CD8 responses and likely underestimated virus-specific expansions, missing private and CD4 specificities.

A case-control design nested within a healthcare worker cohort in London, UK, was used, with weekly nasopharyngeal swab PCR tests and blood sampling performed. Healthcare workers were enrolled in the week of the UK lockdown, from 23 to 31 March 2020, and were followed every week for up to roughly 16 weeks. Looking up the germline V gene yields CDR1 SQVTM and CDR2 ANQGSEA. From its cysteine to its phenylalanine, the CDR3 spans 14 amino acids. The CDR3 DNA has 42 bases and is translated from base 1. V is cut by 4 bases and J by 3 bases, and the space between the germline ends is 14 bases. Library generation was performed with 5' RACE. Instrument on record: NextSeq 500. In the TCR library protocol, unique molecular identifiers were attached to individual cDNA molecules to correct for PCR bias and sequencing error. Sequencing covered both TCR alpha and beta chains, and within each sample the abundances of alpha and beta sequences were tightly co-correlated. For the original study's pipeline: Decombinator V4 was used to perform V gene, J gene and CDR3 annotation of TCR sequences. TCRs were defined as expanded if a significant change between any two time points was detected under a Poisson model with p below 0.0001. TCR abundances were normalised to the total number of TCRs sequenced per sample and expressed as counts per million. MAIT TCRs were defined by TRAV1-2 paired with TRAJ12, TRAJ20 or TRAJ33, and iNKT TCRs by TRAV10 paired with TRAJ18. VDJdb, accessed 1 November 2021, was searched for CMV, EBV and SARS-CoV-2 annotated TCRs, excluding TCRs annotated for multiple antigens. TCRdb reanalyzed the raw reads on its own, using fastp at Q25 for trimming and MiXCR for clone calling, and kept in-frame beta chains. Each CDR3 protein gets just one entry, which takes the most common genes and DNA from the rows behind it. In this record, the V and J calls reflect TCRdb's handling and not the investigators' own analysis. The sample includes roughly 35,000 distinct CDR3 sequences, with less than 8.5% observed a single time. The top ten clones comprise more than 3.5% of the sample.

The receptor's source is an adult who was a healthcare worker with PCR-confirmed SARS-CoV-2 infection or an uninfected control (not recorded which). This chain is built from TRBV29-1 and TRBJ2-3, and the D gene may be TRBD2, 7 bases matching. Source material: whole blood. DNA sequence: TGCAGCGTTGCGGGGGGCCGCTTGACAGATACGCAGTATTTT. It translates to CSVAGGRLTDTQYF.